The entry below gives a single TCR beta chain sequence along with its context. Its cognate antigen is unknown. The sample belongs to a study of CD8 T cells in ankylosing spondylitis. Unmatched junction bases numbered 8, after V lost 3 bases and J lost 8 bases. Germline lookup yields CDR1 MNHEY and CDR2 SMNVEV (reference sequence). The CDR3 loop spans 15 amino acids. Study outcomes and limitations: In ankylosing spondylitis blood, a motif of roughly 8 highly homologous TCR beta variants appeared characteristic. Within matched ankylosing spondylitis synovial fluid, disease-linked clones were reportedly significantly enriched. Disease-linked clones were found to be CD8+ and relatively rare in peripheral blood. Before this, some motif variants had been reported in reactive arthritis synovial fluid and blood.

As the method for making TCR beta libraries, quantitative 5'-RACE with molecular barcodes was used. MiXCR, applied by TCRdb to the 5' RACE reads, yields one record per CDR3 protein. The table has roughly 350,000 distinct CDR3 sequences, approximately 8% seen once. The chain uses TRBV27 and TRBJ2-1; 9 nucleotides match TRBD2. Sequencing input: blood, either unsorted or a sorted T cell fraction (not recorded which). The TCR originated in a male donor with ankylosing spondylitis. The CDR3 DNA is TGTGCCAGCAGTTTTGGCGGGAGGGGGGGCGATGAGCAGTTCTTC. Translated, it gives CASSFGGRGGDEQFF.